Listed below are T cell receptor beta chains from one sample, sequenced in a study of blood T cell repertoires in COVID-19. Sequencing was performed with immunoSEQ multiplex PCR; in TCRdb, only in-frame clones are kept and a portion is missing. The data contain about 360,000 clones, 70% to 90% of them seen just once; the ten biggest clones take up just over 7%. Specimen: peripheral blood. Source of these receptors: an older woman with COVID-19, enrolled during active disease. Each CDR3 is given with its conserved first and last residue. D genes are given only for firm matches. Size is omitted from some rows. Given values are once, few, many or a class for expanded clones.

D,size,V,J,CDR3,DNA
-,-,TRBV30,TRBJ2-1,CAWSYGRSNEQFF,TGTGCCTGGAGTTACGGGAGATCAAATGAGCAGTTCTTC
TRBD2,-,TRBV7-2,TRBJ2-1,CASVRSAGVHEQFF,TGTGCCAGCGTGAGGTCAGCGGGGGTCCATGAGCAGTTCTTC
-,-,TRBV6-5,TRBJ2-5,CASSRDSQYQETQYF,TGTGCCAGCAGCCGGGACTCCCAATACCAAGAGACCCAGTACTTC
TRBD1,-,TRBV6-5,TRBJ2-1,CASGKGASSYNEQFF,TGTGCCAGCGGGAAGGGGGCTAGCTCCTACAATGAGCAGTTCTTC
-,-,TRBV3-1/TRBV3-2,TRBJ2-1,CASSPRDFPVTEQFF,TGTGCCAGCAGCCCCAGGGACTTCCCGGTGACTGAGCAGTTCTTC
-,-,TRBV21-1,TRBJ2-1,CASSKAEQFF,TGTGCCAGCAGCAAGGCCGAGCAGTTCTTC
-,once,TRBV5-1,TRBJ1-6,CASSFGSESPLHF,TGCGCCAGCAGCTTCGGGAGCGAATCACCCCTCCACTTT
-,-,TRBV11-3,TRBJ2-1,CASSLGQYNEQFF,TGTGCCAGCAGCTTAGGACAGTACAATGAGCAGTTCTTC
TRBD2,-,TRBV29-1,TRBJ2-1,CSVAKSGGAHEQFF,TGCAGCGTTGCTAAGAGCGGGGGGGCCCATGAGCAGTTCTTC
TRBD1,-,TRBV5-6,TRBJ1-4,CASSGWTGINEKLFF,TGTGCCAGCAGCGGATGGACAGGGATTAATGAAAAACTGTTTTTT
TRBD2,-,TRBV11-3,TRBJ2-1,CASTGAPLAGDEQFF,TGTGCCAGCACTGGGGCCCCCCTAGCGGGGGATGAGCAGTTCTTC
TRBD1,-,TRBV28,TRBJ2-7,CASSSIGTEFDYEQYF,TGTGCCAGCAGTTCCATCGGGACAGAGTTCGACTACGAGCAGTACTTC
-,-,TRBV5-1,TRBJ2-1,CASSLVAGPNEQFF,TGCGCCAGCAGCTTGGTTGCAGGCCCCAATGAGCAGTTCTTC
TRBD1,-,TRBV4-2,TRBJ1-2,CASSPSGGAYGYTF,TGTGCCAGCAGCCCCTCAGGGGGTGCCTATGGCTACACCTTC
TRBD1,-,TRBV29-1,TRBJ1-2,CSVEGQGIGGYTF,TGCAGCGTTGAAGGACAGGGGATTGGCGGCTACACCTTC
TRBD1,-,TRBV27,TRBJ2-1,CASSPRTGGHNEQFF,TGTGCCAGCAGTCCCAGGACAGGGGGCCACAATGAGCAGTTCTTC
TRBD1,-,TRBV12-5,TRBJ1-2,CASGIQGDNYGYTF,TGTGCTAGTGGTATTCAGGGGGACAACTATGGCTACACCTTC
TRBD1,-,TRBV10-3,TRBJ1-1,CAISESNGQGASNGEAFF,TGTGCCATCAGTGAGTCGAACGGTCAGGGGGCCTCGAACGGTGAAGCTTTCTTT
TRBD1,once,TRBV4-1,TRBJ1-2,CASSPGQGNYGYTF,TGCGCCAGCAGCCCGGGACAGGGGAACTATGGCTACACCTTC
-,once,TRBV18,TRBJ1-2,CASSRDILYGYTF,TGTGCCAGCTCACGGGACATTCTCTATGGCTACACCTTC
-,-,TRBV6-5,TRBJ2-3,CASSLIRGHTDTQYF,TGTGCCAGCAGTTTGATCAGGGGCCACACAGATACGCAGTATTTT
TRBD2,-,TRBV4-3,TRBJ2-5,CASSQGGLPGGETQYF,TGCGCCAGCAGCCAAGGGGGACTACCGGGGGGAGAGACCCAGTACTTC
-,-,TRBV27,TRBJ2-7,CASSLQVGYSYEQYF,TGTGCCAGCAGTTTGCAGGTTGGTTACTCCTACGAGCAGTACTTC
TRBD1,-,TRBV27,TRBJ1-1,CASSPGQGNIFMNTEAFF,TGTGCCAGCAGTCCCGGACAGGGAAATATCTTTATGAACACTGAAGCTTTCTTT
TRBD1,-,TRBV5-5,TRBJ1-1,CASSPTQTGYTEAFF,TGTGCCAGCAGCCCGACCCAGACAGGGTACACTGAAGCTTTCTTT
-,-,TRBV27,TRBJ1-1,CASSLGDHYRAKAFF,TGTGCCAGCAGTTTAGGAGACCATTACAGGGCTAAAGCTTTCTTT
TRBD1,-,TRBV30,TRBJ2-7,CAWGQGMSEQYF,TGTGCCTGGGGACAGGGTATGTCCGAGCAGTACTTC
TRBD2,-,TRBV19,TRBJ2-7,CASSISPGASGSYEQYF,TGTGCCAGTAGTATTTCTCCCGGGGCTAGCGGGTCCTACGAGCAGTACTTC
TRBD1,-,TRBV6-4,TRBJ2-1,CASSDRQGNHNEQFF,TGTGCCAGCAGTGACAGACAGGGTAACCACAATGAGCAGTTCTTC
TRBD2,-,TRBV11-2,TRBJ2-1,CASSLDGSGARLNEQFF,TGTGCCAGCAGCTTAGACGGAAGCGGGGCCCGGTTGAATGAGCAGTTCTTC
TRBD1,-,TRBV7-2,TRBJ1-2,CASIFQGALGYTF,TGTGCCAGCATATTTCAGGGGGCATTGGGCTACACCTTC
TRBD1,once,TRBV19,TRBJ2-3,CASSIFPTGDLGFDTQYF,TGTGCCAGTAGTATATTTCCGACAGGGGACTTAGGGTTCGATACGCAGTATTTT
-,once,TRBV9,TRBJ2-7,CASSPRDPRGDEQYF,TGTGCCAGCAGCCCTCGGGACCCCAGGGGCGACGAGCAGTACTTC
TRBD2,-,TRBV7-2,TRBJ2-7,CASSLNGGGLYEQYF,TGTGCCAGCAGCCTTAACGGGGGGGGCCTTTACGAGCAGTACTTC
-,once,TRBV4-3,TRBJ2-2,CASSQDWSQGYTGELFF,TGCGCCAGCAGCCAAGATTGGTCACAGGGATACACCGGGGAGCTGTTTTTT
-,-,TRBV5-1,TRBJ1-6,CASSHFQGGSYNSPLHF,TGCGCCAGCAGCCATTTCCAGGGAGGATCCTATAATTCACCCCTCCACTTT
TRBD1,-,TRBV7-6,TRBJ2-7,CASSWGQNYEQYF,TGTGCCAGCAGCTGGGGACAGAACTACGAGCAGTACTTC
TRBD1,-,TRBV6-5,TRBJ1-1,CASSYGTGGTEAFF,TGTGCCAGCAGTTACGGTACAGGGGGCACTGAAGCTTTCTTT
-,-,TRBV6-6,TRBJ2-7,CASKRAGLLGYEQYF,TGTGCCAGCAAGAGGGCGGGACTTCTCGGTTACGAGCAGTACTTC
TRBD1,-,TRBV5-1,TRBJ2-3,CASRPGQGTDTQYF,TGCGCCAGCAGGCCCGGACAGGGCACAGATACGCAGTATTTT
TRBD2,-,TRBV11-1,TRBJ2-5,CASSLAELAGQETQYF,TGTGCCAGCAGCTTAGCGGAACTAGCGGGGCAAGAGACCCAGTACTTC